These 30 T cell receptor beta chains were all obtained from the same sample, sequenced in a study of blood T cell repertoires in COVID-19. Sequenced by immunoSEQ multiplex PCR; TCRdb stores in-frame clones only, minus some. The sample contains approximately 250,000 clones, roughly 82% of which appear only once. The material sequenced was peripheral blood. These receptors were obtained from an elderly woman with COVID-19, enrolled during active disease.

The J gene is TRBJ2-2, the V gene TRBV7-6, with TRBD2 identical over 10 bases. V dropped 5 bases and J dropped 6; count of bases not matched to a gene: 6. CDR3 size: 15 residues. Germline loops: CDR1 SGHVS, CDR2 FNYEAQ. CDR3 DNA: TGTGCCAGCAGCCTGAGCGGGGGGGGCTCCGGGGAGCTGTTTTTT. Its translation is CASSLSGGGSGELFF.

The chain carries TRBV19 and TRBJ1-4; TRBD1 matches at 9 bases. The trim removed 8 bases at V and 9 bases at J, leaving 7 bases unmatched. CDR3 length equals 13 residues. Germline CDR1 LNHDA, CDR2 SQIVND (reference sequence). The CDR3 reads CASGTGSLKKLFF. The CDR3 region has the DNA TGTGCCAGTGGGACAGGGTCCCTGAAAAAACTGTTTTTT.

The rearrangement uses TRBV6-5 and TRBJ2-3; D perhaps matches TRBD1 (6 bases). The V and J ends lost 4 bases and 0 bases respectively, with 14 bases between them. This CDR3 has 16 residues. Germline values: CDR1 MNHEY, CDR2 SVGAGI. In DNA, the CDR3 is TGTGCCAGCAGTTTAGCAGGGGCAAGAAGCACAGATACGCAGTATTTT. Residues: CASSLAGARSTDTQYF.

This chain joins TRBV7-8 and TRBJ1-6; 7 nucleotides line up with TRBD1. The CDR3 spans 16 residues. The V gene end was trimmed by 3 bases and the J gene end by 11 bases; junction bases not matched to a gene: 13. Per the germline V gene, CDR1 is SGHVS and CDR2 is FQNEAQ. CDR3 coding DNA: TGTGCCAGCAGCTTCCAATCTACAGGGGTCCCCACACCCCTCCACTTT. Translating gives CASSFQSTGVPTPLHF.

Here the CDR3 DNA reads TGCAGCGTATTCGATCTCAGGGGCTACACCTTC. It encodes CSVFDLRGYTF. V gene TRBV29-1 combines with J gene TRBJ1-2; D ambiguous. Looked up from germline, CDR1 is SQVTM and CDR2 is ANQGSEA. This CDR3 spans 11 amino acids. V was pared by 6 bases and J by 8 bases, with 13 bases between.

This chain links TRBV3-1 (or the pseudogene TRBV3-2) with TRBJ1-6; TRBD1 might be the D (5 bases). The CDR3 is made up of 16 amino acids. CDR1 is LGHDT, CDR2 YNNKEL, per germline (reference sequence). V was cut by 4 bases and J by 7 bases, with 17 bases left in between. CDR3 sequence: CASSPSDTEENSPLHF. The CDR3 bases are TGTGCCAGCAGCCCCTCGGACACCGAAGAGAATTCACCCCTCCACTTT.

The chain carries TRBV21-1 and TRBJ1-1; TRBD1 is the table's D call, not checked against the DNA. TRBV21-1 is noted as a pseudogene. The CDR3 extends over 13 amino acids. In nucleotides, the CDR3 is TGTGCCAGCAGCTGGGGGCTAGGGAGAGAAGCTTTCTTT. The encoded protein is CASSWGLGREAFF.

This sequence joins TRBV19 and TRBJ1-6; 8 nucleotides align to TRBD1. Germline V gene sequence: CDR1 LNHDA, CDR2 SQIVND (reference sequence). After removal of 2 bases from V and 10 bases from J, the junction contained 7 bases not matched to a gene. The CDR3 covers 15 residues. The CDR3 reads CASSIPGTGGSPLHF. Here the CDR3 DNA reads TGTGCCAGTAGTATACCCGGGACAGGTGGATCACCCCTCCACTTT.

This chain connects TRBV6-5 to TRBJ2-1; D may be TRBD1 (5 bases). Germline V lookup: CDR1 MNHEY, CDR2 SVGAGI. Trimming cost V 8 bases and J 8 bases, with 13 bases left between them. The CDR3 runs 12 residues. The CDR3: CASDDSFHEQFF. The DNA for the CDR3 is TGTGCCAGCGATGACAGCTTCCATGAGCAGTTCTTC.

In its sample, this clone was seen once. This chain connects TRBV5-8 to TRBJ2-5; TRBD2 aligns across 8 bases. The ends lost 4 bases at V and 3 bases at J; junction bases unmatched: 8. Germline values: CDR1 SGHTS, CDR2 YDEGEE. This CDR3 has 15 amino acids. Here the CDR3 reads CASSPFAGGKETQYF. In DNA form, the CDR3 reads TGTGCCAGCAGCCCCTTTGCGGGGGGCAAAGAGACCCAGTACTTC.

The chain couples TRBV29-1 to TRBJ2-7; TRBD2 is a possible D gene (5 bases). The CDR3 sequence is 11 residues long. CDR1 and CDR2 (germline): SQVTM, ANQGSEA. Trimming took off 7 bases at V and 7 bases at J, with 14 bases between the two ends. CDR3 in DNA: TGCAGCGCTCTAGGACTTGGGGAGCAGTACTTC. Its protein is CSALGLGEQYF.

The genes are TRBV7-9 and TRBJ1-4, with TRBD1 identical over 7 bases. The length of the CDR3 is 14 residues. V shed 5 bases, J shed 6 bases, and the junction held 6 bases outside the gene matches. The germline V gene has CDR1 SEHNR and CDR2 FQNEAQ (reference sequence). In DNA, the CDR3 is TGTGCCAGCAGCCCCGGGACAGAGTATGAAAAACTGTTTTTT. This gives the protein CASSPGTEYEKLFF.

The rearrangement joins TRBV3-1 (or the pseudogene TRBV3-2) to TRBJ2-1; 7 nucleotides align to TRBD2. The ends lost 3 bases at V and 8 bases at J; junction bases unmatched: 7. Germline V gene lookup returns CDR1 LGHDT and CDR2 YNNKEL (reference sequence). The CDR3 loop spans 14 amino acids. CDR3 DNA: TGTGCCAGCAGCCAGCAGACTAGCTCCTATGAGCAGTTCTTC. This sequence encodes CASSQQTSSYEQFF.

The chain is built from TRBV10-2 and TRBJ2-3, with 13 bases lining up with TRBD2. This CDR3 has 14 amino acids. Germline CDR1 reads WSHSY; CDR2 reads SAAADI. Germline trimming cut 7 bases from V and 7 bases from J; bases unmatched to any gene: 5. CDR3 sequence: CASKRTSGGYTQYF. In nucleotides, the CDR3 is TGCGCCAGCAAGAGGACTAGCGGGGGTTATACGCAGTATTTT.

Comments on this clone: Other nucleotide sequences from this sample produce the same CDR3. The chain has TRBV7-9 and TRBJ1-5; D not resolved. V was pared by 3 bases and J by 6 bases, with 6 bases between. The V gene's germline CDR1 is SEHNR and CDR2 FQNEAQ (reference sequence). The CDR3 totals 12 residues. The CDR3 sequence is CASSFSGQPQHF. The CDR3 region has the DNA TGTGCCAGCAGCTTCAGCGGTCAGCCCCAGCATTTT.

V gene TRBV10-2 combines with J gene TRBJ1-4, with 7 bases lining up with TRBD1. The junction had 5 bases not matched to a gene; V was cut back by 4 bases and J by 6 bases. Germline-derived CDR1 and CDR2 are WSHSY and SAAADI. This CDR3 is 14 amino acids long. The CDR3 sequence is CASSGPGGYEKLFF. CDR3 in DNA: TGCGCCAGCAGTGGCCCAGGGGGATATGAAAAACTGTTTTTT.

This rearrangement joins TRBV19 to TRBJ2-1; D gene uncertain. V lost 7 bases to trimming and J lost 6 bases, with 13 bases between them. The CDR3 extends over 13 amino acids. Looked up from germline, CDR1 is LNHDA and CDR2 is SQIVND (reference sequence). The CDR3 is CASTLPPGNEQFF. The DNA for the CDR3 is TGTGCCAGTACCCTCCCCCCAGGCAATGAGCAGTTCTTC.

The gene calls are TRBV6-5 and TRBJ2-7; 9 nucleotides agree with TRBD2. The ends lost 6 bases at V and 3 bases at J; junction bases unmatched: 3. CDR3 length equals 13 residues. Germline lookup yields CDR1 MNHEY and CDR2 SVGAGI. The DNA for the CDR3 is TGTGCCAGCAGGGCTAGCGGGGTCTACGAGCAGTACGTC. It is translated as CASRASGVYEQYV.

The chain recombines TRBV15 with TRBJ1-5; 7 bases are shared with TRBD1. CDR1 is LNHNV and CDR2 is YYDKDF in the germline V gene (reference sequence). CDR3 length: 15 amino acids. J gave up 6 bases and V 1 base, and 6 bases lay outside the gene matches. CDR3 in amino acids: CATSRGQGRGQPQHF. DNA for the CDR3: TGTGCCACCAGCAGAGGACAGGGCCGGGGTCAGCCCCAGCATTTT.

This rearrangement joins TRBV10-3 to TRBJ1-4, with 12 bases lining up with TRBD1. Germline CDR1 ENHRY, CDR2 SYGVKD. The V and J ends lost 0 bases and 6 bases, in that order; junction bases with no gene match: 5. The CDR3 has 17 amino acids. Here the CDR3 DNA reads TGTGCCATCAGTGAGTCCCGAGGGACAGGGGGCGATGAAAAACTGTTTTTT. Translation gives CAISESRGTGGDEKLFF.

The chain is built from TRBV5-6 and TRBJ2-5, with TRBD1 matching over 9 bases. This CDR3 has 18 residues. The germline CDR1 and CDR2 sequences are SGHDT and YYEEEE. The V segment lost 0 bases and the J segment 4 bases; nucleotides outside the gene matches: 13. The CDR3 DNA follows: TGTGCCAGCAGCTTGGGTCCTCCGGGACAGGGTAAAATAGAGACCCAGTACTTC. It encodes CASSLGPPGQGKIETQYF.

This clone was picked up one time. The chain joins TRBV15 to TRBJ2-2; the match to TRBD2 covers 7 bases. CDR1 and CDR2 from the germline V gene are LNHNV and YYDKDF (reference sequence). V shed 3 bases and J 15 bases; nucleotides not matched to a gene: 10. This CDR3 contains 13 residues. CDR3 nucleotide sequence: TGTGCCACCAGCAGCCAAAATTGGGGGGGGTTGTTTTTT. Its translation: CATSSQNWGGLFF.

The V call is TRBV27, the J call TRBJ1-2; tentatively, D is TRBD1 (5 bases). This CDR3 is 12 amino acids long. Germline CDR1 and CDR2: MNHEY and SMNVEV (reference sequence). The ends were cut back, 8 bases at V and 0 bases at J, with 7 bases in the middle. CDR3 in amino acids: CASGASNYGYTF. CDR3 coding DNA: TGTGCCAGCGGGGCCTCTAACTATGGCTACACCTTC.

The chain combines TRBV7-9 with TRBJ2-3, with 11 bases aligning to TRBD1. Germline assignment: CDR1 SEHNR and CDR2 FQNEAQ (reference sequence). Trimming removed 5 bases from V and 3 bases from J; junction bases left unmatched: 10. The CDR3 loop spans 17 amino acids. CDR3 amino acids: CASSQRLRDRGTDTQYF. Written as DNA, the CDR3 is TGTGCCAGCAGCCAACGACTCCGGGACAGGGGGACAGATACGCAGTATTTT.

This clone was detected once. The chain is built from TRBV5-4 and TRBJ1-4, with D hard to call. This CDR3 comprises 13 residues. The germline V gene has CDR1 SGHNT and CDR2 YYREEE (reference sequence). V was clipped by 4 bases and J by 7 bases, with 11 bases between them. This CDR3 is CASSVDMGEKLFF. For the CDR3, the DNA is TGTGCCAGCAGCGTCGACATGGGTGAAAAACTGTTTTTT.

The chain uses TRBV6-5 and TRBJ1-3; 10 bases are shared with TRBD1. This CDR3 is 15 amino acids long. V lost 4 bases and J lost 4; bases outside the gene matches: 4. CDR1 and CDR2 (germline): MNHEY, SVGAGI. The CDR3, as DNA: TGTGCCAGCAGTTCCCCGGACAGGGGGGGAAACACCATATATTTT. It is translated as CASSSPDRGGNTIYF.

This rearrangement joins TRBV28 to TRBJ1-5; 9 bases are shared with TRBD1. The CDR3 is 13 amino acids. The germline gives CDR1 MDHEN, CDR2 SYDVKM. V lost 10 bases, J lost 4 bases, and 5 bases stayed unmatched. The CDR3 reads CATQGARNQPQHF. DNA for the CDR3: TGTGCCACACAGGGGGCGCGGAATCAGCCCCAGCATTTT. The whole variable domain, remainder taken from reference TRBV28 and TRBJ1-5, is DVKVTQSSRYLVKRTGEKVFLECVQDMDHENMFWYRQDPGLGLRLIYFSYDVKMKEKGDIPEGYSVSREKKERFSLILESASTNQTSMYLCATQGARNQPQHFGDGTRLSIL.

The chain couples TRBV2 to TRBJ1-1; D might be TRBD1 (5 bases). The CDR3 loop spans 14 amino acids. From germline, CDR1 is SNHLY and CDR2 FYNNEI. The ends were cut back, 2 bases at V and 4 bases at J, with 11 bases in the middle. The CDR3 loop is CASSEQGLATEAFF. The CDR3 coding sequence is TGTGCCAGCAGTGAACAGGGATTGGCCACTGAAGCTTTCTTT.

The chain carries TRBV24-1 and TRBJ1-3; D is possibly TRBD1 (6 bases). The CDR3 sequence is 15 residues long. Trimming left V 4 bases short and J 3 bases short, with 12 bases between. Per germline, CDR1 KGHDR and CDR2 SFDVKD. The chain's CDR3 is CATSDTRGFGNTIYF. Here the CDR3 DNA reads TGTGCCACCAGTGACACCAGGGGATTTGGAAACACCATATATTTT.

The V gene is TRBV10-3, the J gene TRBJ2-1; D is unresolved. The V and J ends lost 8 bases and 1 base respectively, with 9 bases between them. The CDR3 is 13 amino acids. The germline CDR1 and CDR2 sequences are ENHRY and SYGVKD. The CDR3 DNA reads as TGTGCCATCGGCGGTGTATCCTACAATGAGCAGTTCTTC. As protein: CAIGGVSYNEQFF.